These 12 T cell receptor beta chains originate from one sample sequenced in a study of cytomegalovirus exposure and HLA in healthy donors. This PCR relied on a set of 60 Vbeta primers and 13 Jbeta primers. Produced via immunoSEQ multiplex PCR; TCRdb's table is partial and in-frame only. The table lists around 94,000 clones, roughly 80% of them singletons. Sequencing was carried out using PBMCs. The receptor set was obtained from a man in his forties or fifties in good health and CMV-seronegative.

V usage is TRBV27 and J usage is TRBJ2-2, with TRBD2 matching over 9 bases. The J segment lost 6 bases and the V segment lost 0 bases, leaving 5 bases of the junction unmatched. The CDR3 runs to 16 residues. The V gene's germline CDR1 is MNHEY and CDR2 SMNVEV (reference sequence). CDR3 in DNA: TGTGCCAGCAGTTTATCTCGCGGGGGGGCAGCCGGGGAGCTGTTTTTT. This gives the protein CASSLSRGGAAGELFF.

The chain employs TRBV10-3 and TRBJ2-5; 12 bases agree with TRBD2. The CDR3 has 16 residues. In germline, CDR1 is ENHRY, CDR2 SYGVKD. Trimming removed 1 base from V and 2 bases from J; junction bases left unmatched: 2. Here the CDR3 DNA reads TGTGCCATCAGTGAGTTGACTAGCGGGGGTCAAGAGACCCAGTACTTC. This codes for CAISELTSGGQETQYF.

The rearrangement joins TRBV6-1 to TRBJ2-2; 7 nucleotides agree with TRBD1. Germline CDR1 reads MNHNS; CDR2 reads SASEGT. This CDR3 has 15 residues. V trimming: 5 bases; J trimming: 0 bases; junction bases outside the gene matches: 3. As DNA, the CDR3 is TGTGCCAGCAGTCAGGGGACAGCGAACACCGGGGAGCTGTTTTTT. The encoded protein is CASSQGTANTGELFF.

This rearrangement joins TRBV13 to TRBJ1-2; 9 positions agree with TRBD1. CDR1 and CDR2 (germline): PRHDT, FYEKMQ (reference sequence). V was pared by 5 bases and J by 8 bases, with 12 bases of the junction left unmatched. CDR3 size: 15 residues. This CDR3 reads CASSISKGQGVGYTF. Here the CDR3 DNA reads TGTGCCAGCAGCATCTCCAAGGGACAGGGTGTCGGCTACACCTTC.

The chain links TRBV5-1 to TRBJ1-4; D gene unclear. The V end was cut by 0 bases, the J end by 3 bases, with 9 bases between. The germline CDR1 and CDR2 sequences are SGHRS and YFSETQ. CDR3 length: 15 residues. In DNA, the CDR3 is TGCGCCAGCAGCTTGGCAGATATGGCTAATGAAAAACTGTTTTTT. It translates to CASSLADMANEKLFF.

The chain combines TRBV28 with TRBJ1-5; the match to TRBD1 covers 8 bases. In germline, CDR1 is MDHEN, CDR2 SYDVKM. The CDR3 length is 15 residues. Trimming cost V 4 bases and J 2 bases; bases outside gene matches: 4. The CDR3 sequence: CASSSGGDGNQPQHF. DNA for the CDR3: TGTGCCAGCAGTTCAGGGGGCGATGGCAATCAGCCCCAGCATTTT.

This rearrangement joins TRBV30 to TRBJ1-5; a weak D match, TRBD1 (5 bases). Trimming took 1 base from V and 2 from J, leaving 9 bases between them. Germline lookup yields CDR1 GTSNPN and CDR2 SVGIG (reference sequence). CDR3 size: 14 residues. This CDR3 reads CAWSAGIRNQPQHF. CDR3 nucleotide sequence: TGTGCCTGGAGTGCAGGGATCCGCAATCAGCCCCAGCATTTT.

CDR3 in amino acids: CASSLQGQGAPNTEAFF. In DNA, the CDR3 is TGCGCCAGCAGCCTCCAGGGACAGGGGGCCCCGAACACTGAAGCTTTCTTT. The chain recombines TRBV5-1 with TRBJ1-1, with 12 bases identical to TRBD1. CDR1 and CDR2 (germline): SGHRS, YFSETQ. The CDR3 contains 17 residues. Unmatched junction bases numbered 8, after V lost 4 bases and J lost 1 base.

The chain recombines TRBV5-4 with TRBJ2-7, with D possibly matching TRBD1 (5 bases). CDR3 length: 13 residues. The germline gives CDR1 SGHNT, CDR2 YYREEE (reference sequence). V lost 3 bases and J 5 bases, leaving 12 bases between the germline ends. The CDR3 loop reads CASSSTAIDEQYF. CDR3 sequence (DNA): TGTGCCAGCAGCTCGACAGCTATTGACGAGCAGTACTTC.

The genes are TRBV5-1 and TRBJ2-2; no reliable D call. Germline CDR1 is SGHRS and CDR2 is YFSETQ. The ends were cut back, 0 bases at V and 5 bases at J, with 11 bases in the middle. This CDR3 region has 15 residues. CDR3 sequence (DNA): TGCGCCAGCAGCTTGGCCCCACCGAGGACCGGGGAGCTGTTTTTT. Encoded protein: CASSLAPPRTGELFF.

This clone occurred once. The chain employs TRBV6-6 and TRBJ1-5, with D possibly matching TRBD1 (5 bases). Trimming shortened V by 0 bases and J by 4 bases, and 7 bases separated the two germline ends. Germline CDR1 and CDR2: MNHNY and SVGAGI (reference sequence). The CDR3 totals 14 residues. The CDR3 nucleotides are TGTGCCAGCAGTTACTCGGGGGGGAATCAGCCCCAGCATTTT. It encodes CASSYSGGNQPQHF.

The chain couples TRBV25-1 to TRBJ2-5; D is perhaps TRBD2 (7 bases). The germline CDR1 and CDR2 sequences are MGHDK and SYGVNS. Trimming cost V 1 base and J 7 bases, with 16 bases left between them. The CDR3 runs to 15 residues. For the CDR3, the DNA is TGTGCCAGCAGTGAATTTGGGGGGGCCCCTGCGACCCAGTACTTC. Its translation is CASSEFGGAPATQYF.